These 2 T cell receptor beta chains were sequenced from one sample in a study of T cells after yellow fever vaccination. TCRdb fed the 5' RACE reads into MiXCR, producing one record per CDR3 protein. The table includes some 100,000 distinct CDR3 sequences, roughly 8.2% detected once. Sample: CD8+ T cells not binding an NS4B(214-222) dextramer, sorted from PBMCs, taken more than 13 days after the first yellow fever vaccination. Receptor source: a man younger than 35 who received the YFV17D yellow fever vaccine.

This clonotype has a handful of counts. This sequence joins TRBV7-9 and TRBJ1-2; 11 nucleotides agree with TRBD1. The ends lost 2 bases at V and 5 bases at J; junction bases unmatched: 7. The CDR3 consists of 16 residues. From germline, CDR1 is SEHNR and CDR2 FQNEAQ (reference sequence). The CDR3 bases are TGTGCCAGCAGCTTACCCGGACAGGGGGCGACGTATGGCTACACCTTC. It translates to CASSLPGQGATYGYTF.

The chain uses TRBV19 and TRBJ1-5; D is unresolved. The germline CDR1 and CDR2 sequences are LNHDA and SQIVND (reference sequence). Trimming removed 3 bases from V and 4 bases from J, with 13 bases in between. The CDR3 spans 15 residues. CDR3 residues: CASSMTVLGNQPQHF. The DNA for the CDR3 is TGTGCCAGTAGTATGACCGTTCTAGGGAATCAGCCCCAGCATTTT.